These T cell receptor beta chains were read from a single sample in a study of T cells after yellow fever vaccination. From the 5' RACE reads, TCRdb called clonotypes with MiXCR, one entry per CDR3 protein. This sample has hundreds of thousands of distinct CDR3 sequences, with over 15% found just once. The material was PBMCs, obtained before the yellow fever booster vaccination. The receptors were gathered from a man between 18 and 29 years old who received the YFV17D yellow fever vaccine. CDR3s include the opening cysteine and the closing phenylalanine or tryptophan. The D gene is left open where the match is weak. Some rows have no size entry. The others give once, few or many, or a class for an expanded clone.

CDR3 DNA	CDR3 protein	D gene	V gene	J gene	clone size
TGTGCCAGCAGGGGGGGGGGATACACTGAAGCTTTCTTT	CASRGGGYTEAFF	.	TRBV12-3/TRBV12-4	TRBJ1-1	.
TGCAGTGTCCTCTACGGGGGGGCCTACAATGAGCAGTTCTTC	CSVLYGGAYNEQFF	TRBD2	TRBV20-1	TRBJ2-1	many
TGTGCCAGCAGTTACGGCACCTCCAGCGGCTACACCTTC	CASSYGTSSGYTF	.	TRBV6-2/TRBV6-3	TRBJ1-2	.
TGTGCCAGCAGCCAAGAAGGGGGGGATTTAGGTGAGCAGTTCTTC	CASSQEGGDLGEQFF	.	TRBV4-2	TRBJ2-1	few
TGTGCCAGCAGCGACGACAGTTACGAGCAGTACTTC	CASSDDSYEQYF	.	TRBV3-1	TRBJ2-7	.
TGTGCCAGCAGCCAAGATGTAGAGGCGACCCAGTACTTC	CASSQDVEATQYF	.	TRBV3-1	TRBJ2-5	.
TGTGCCAGCAACACAGAGACGGGGCCTGGCACAGATACGCAGTATTTT	CASNTETGPGTDTQYF	.	TRBV5-4	TRBJ2-3	.
TGTGCCAGCAGCTTAGACAGGGGCCCCAATCAGCCCCAGCATTTT	CASSLDRGPNQPQHF	TRBD1	TRBV7-9	TRBJ1-5	.
TGTGCCAGCTCACCCAACCGGCCAGGGGGCGGAATCACAGATACGCAGTATTTT	CASSPNRPGGGITDTQYF	TRBD1	TRBV18	TRBJ2-3	.
TGTGCCAGCAGCAAAGCGGACACCTACAATGAGCAGTTCTTC	CASSKADTYNEQFF	.	TRBV21-1	TRBJ2-1	.
TGTGCCAGCAGTTACGAGCCGGCAGGATATCAGCCCCAGCATTTT	CASSYEPAGYQPQHF	.	TRBV6-6	TRBJ1-5	few
TGTGCCAGCATTTCGACAGACCTGGCTATTGCGGTGGACACCGGGGAGCTGTTTTTT	CASISTDLAIAVDTGELFF	.	TRBV6-2/TRBV6-3	TRBJ2-2	.
TGCAGTGCTAGAGTAACCGGGACAGGGCTGAATGAGCAGTACTTC	CSARVTGTGLNEQYF	TRBD1	TRBV20-1	TRBJ2-7	.
TGTGCCAGCAGCGGCGGGGGGCAATTATCGACCCAGTACTTC	CASSGGGQLSTQYF	TRBD2	TRBV9	TRBJ2-5	.
TGTGCCAGCGAGGTGTCCTTGGCGAACACTGAAGCTTTCTTT	CASEVSLANTEAFF	.	TRBV7-2	TRBJ1-1	.
TGCAGTGCTGAACCGGGACGGGAGGTGTCAGATGAGCAGTTCTTC	CSAEPGREVSDEQFF	TRBD2	TRBV20-1	TRBJ2-1	.
TGTGCCATCAGTGAGTTAAGCTACGAGCAGTACTTC	CAISELSYEQYF	.	TRBV10-3	TRBJ2-7	many